Listed below are T cell receptor beta chains from one sample, sequenced in a study of T cells in Graves' hyperthyroidism and ophthalmopathy. TCRdb itself ran the multiplex PCR reads through MiXCR, one entry per CDR3 protein. The sample has 400,000 to 500,000 distinct CDR3 sequences, approximately 14% seen once. The sample was blood. The receptors come from a woman younger than 35 with Graves' hyperthyroidism. The CDR3 runs from the conserved cysteine through the conserved F or W. Each record gives: D gene, clone size, J gene, V gene, CDR3 protein, CDR3 DNA. A D gene is named only where the DNA matches it firmly. The size field is filled for only some rows; it gives once, few, many or a size class.

>.|few|TRBJ2-7|TRBV20-1
CSAPTAYEQYF
TGCAGTGCCCCGACAGCCTACGAGCAGTACTTC
>TRBD1|many|TRBJ1-5|TRBV7-2
CASSFGDRAFQPQHF
TGTGCCAGCAGCTTTGGGGACAGGGCATTTCAGCCCCAGCATTTT
>TRBD1|.|TRBJ1-2|TRBV20-1
CSARDPGGFMGYTF
TGCAGTGCTAGAGATCCAGGGGGCTTTATGGGCTACACCTTC
>.|many|TRBJ2-1|TRBV27
CASSLQLNNEQFF
TGTGCCAGCAGTTTACAGCTCAACAATGAGCAGTTCTTC
>.|few|TRBJ1-5|TRBV7-9
CASSRGPDLNQPQHF
TGTGCCAGCAGCCGCGGACCGGATTTAAATCAGCCCCAGCATTTT
>.|many|TRBJ2-1|TRBV7-9
CASRRGRENVRLEQFF
TGTGCCAGCAGACGAGGCCGGGAAAACGTGCGTCTTGAGCAGTTCTTC
>.|many|TRBJ1-2|TRBV6-1
CASSESGGSGYTF
TGTGCCAGCAGTGAATCGGGGGGGAGTGGCTACACCTTC
>.|.|TRBJ1-1|TRBV7-3
CASSTGPTVNTEAFF
TGTGCCAGCAGTACGGGTCCGACGGTGAACACTGAAGCTTTCTTT
>.|many|TRBJ1-1|TRBV19
CASSIYYRSNTEAFF
TGTGCCAGTAGTATTTACTATCGCTCGAACACTGAAGCTTTCTTT
>.|few|TRBJ1-5|TRBV28
CASSLAGGAKYQPQHF
TGTGCCAGCAGTTTAGCGGGGGGGGCGAAATATCAGCCCCAGCATTTT
>.|many|TRBJ1-1|TRBV29-1
CSVVAGGSGEAFF
TGCAGCGTTGTGGCCGGGGGAAGCGGTGAAGCTTTCTTT
>TRBD2|many|TRBJ2-5|TRBV7-9
CASSSHPLGGRETQYF
TGTGCCAGCAGCTCCCACCCCCTTGGCGGGAGAGAGACCCAGTACTTC
>TRBD1|many|TRBJ2-1|TRBV20-1
CSADPGQGADEQFF
TGCAGTGCAGACCCGGGACAGGGGGCCGATGAGCAGTTCTTC
>.|many|TRBJ1-2|TRBV30
CAWTGTGGYTF
TGTGCCTGGACCGGGACGGGCGGCTACACCTTC
>TRBD2|.|TRBJ2-5|TRBV2
CAGTPTYFSGSGPRGETQYF
TGTGCCGGCACACCAACATACTTTAGCGGGAGCGGGCCACGAGGAGAGACCCAGTACTTC
>.|many|TRBJ2-1|TRBV10-2
CASSGSASYNEQFF
TGCGCCAGCAGTGGTTCAGCCTCCTACAATGAGCAGTTCTTC
>.|many|TRBJ1-2|TRBV10-3
CAISESVTGLSYGYTF
TGTGCCATCAGTGAGTCAGTTACAGGGTTGAGCTATGGCTACACCTTC
>TRBD1|.|TRBJ1-1|TRBV19
CASSPSPDREPFF
TGTGCCAGTAGTCCCTCCCCGGACAGGGAACCTTTCTTT
>.|many|TRBJ1-2|TRBV2
CASSEQGESYGYTF
TGTGCCAGCAGTGAACAGGGAGAGTCCTATGGCTACACCTTC
>.|.|TRBJ2-5|TRBV20-1
CSARDVSVQETQYF
TGCAGTGCTAGAGATGTTAGCGTTCAAGAGACCCAGTACTTC
>.|once|TRBJ1-5|TRBV25-1
CASSGGRGVGNQPQHF
TGTGCCAGCAGTGGGGGGAGAGGGGTTGGCAATCAGCCCCAGCATTTT
>.|.|TRBJ2-1|TRBV30
CAWSVGLGMYNEQFF
TGTGCCTGGTCTGTAGGACTGGGGATGTACAATGAGCAGTTCTTC
>.|many|TRBJ2-5|TRBV24-1
CATSDSQGSGETQYF
TGTGCCACCAGTGATTCACAGGGTTCGGGAGAGACCCAGTACTTC
>TRBD2|many|TRBJ2-3|TRBV29-1
CSHHRGAGGINTQYF
TGCAGCCACCATCGAGGAGCGGGAGGGATTAATACGCAGTATTTT
>TRBD1|few|TRBJ1-4|TRBV29-1
CSTWTGAHEKLFF
TGCAGCACATGGACAGGGGCTCATGAAAAACTGTTTTTT
>.|many|TRBJ2-1|TRBV5-1
CASSFRGTYHEQFF
TGCGCCAGCAGCTTCCGAGGCACCTACCATGAGCAGTTCTTC
>.|many|TRBJ2-5|TRBV5-6
CASSSALLGATQYF
TGTGCCAGCAGCTCCGCGCTTCTAGGGGCGACCCAGTACTTC
>.|many|TRBJ2-3|TRBV2
CASSADYQDTDTQYF
TGTGCCAGCAGCGCGGACTACCAGGACACAGATACGCAGTATTTT
>TRBD1|.|TRBJ2-3|TRBV24-1
CATSDRTGLADTQYF
TGTGCCACCAGTGACCGGACAGGGTTGGCAGATACGCAGTATTTT
>.|many|TRBJ1-2|TRBV11-2
CASRPPGLGAYGYTF
TGTGCCAGCAGACCGCCGGGACTCGGGGCCTATGGCTACACCTTC
>.|few|TRBJ2-1|TRBV15
CATSRGRRYNEQFF
TGTGCCACCAGCAGAGGTCGACGTTATAATGAGCAGTTCTTC
>.|.|TRBJ2-2|TRBV24-1
CATLSGTTGELFF
TGTGCCACCCTTTCCGGCACGACCGGGGAGCTGTTTTTT
>.|many|TRBJ2-1|TRBV11-2
CASSWGLGMRNEQFF
TGTGCCAGCAGCTGGGGGCTGGGGATGCGCAATGAGCAGTTCTTC
>.|many|TRBJ1-1|TRBV5-6
CASSWGPPNTEAFF
TGTGCCAGCAGCTGGGGTCCACCGAACACTGAAGCTTTCTTT
>.|many|TRBJ2-7|TRBV5-1
CASSLRVSGYEQYF
TGCGCCAGCAGCTTGAGGGTCAGCGGGTACGAGCAGTACTTC
>.|.|TRBJ2-4|TRBV15
CATSRDQNIQYF
TGTGCCACCAGCAGAGATCAGAACATTCAGTACTTC
>TRBD2|.|TRBJ2-3|TRBV4-2
CASSPLRAGGPGVQYF
TGTGCCAGCAGCCCCCTAAGGGCGGGAGGGCCGGGAGTGCAGTATTTT
>TRBD2|.|TRBJ2-1|TRBV9
CASSVTSSGRAREQFF
TGTGCCAGCAGCGTCACTTCTAGCGGGAGGGCCCGGGAGCAGTTCTTC
>.|few|TRBJ1-1|TRBV4-2
CASSQDQFMNTEAFF
TGTGCCAGCAGCCAAGACCAGTTTATGAACACTGAAGCTTTCTTT
>TRBD1|many|TRBJ1-1|TRBV30
CAWRDRADTEAFF
TGTGCCTGGAGGGACAGGGCGGACACTGAAGCTTTCTTT
>.|many|TRBJ2-2|TRBV3-1
CASSQEDRRGNTGELFF
TGTGCCAGCAGCCAAGAAGACAGGCGGGGGAACACCGGGGAGCTGTTTTTT
>TRBD2|.|TRBJ2-7|TRBV7-9
CASSLSTSVYEQYF
TGTGCCAGCAGCCTGTCGACTAGCGTGTACGAGCAGTACTTC
>.|many|TRBJ2-7|TRBV6-5
CASSYSEYRGQYF
TGTGCCAGCAGTTACTCCGAGTACAGAGGGCAGTACTTC
>.|.|TRBJ2-5|TRBV10-3
CAISDRGKAPQETQYF
TGTGCCATCAGTGATAGGGGCAAGGCACCCCAAGAGACCCAGTACTTC
>.|.|TRBJ2-1|TRBV25-1
CANSVGAYNEQFF
TGTGCCAACAGTGTGGGGGCCTACAATGAGCAGTTCTTC
>TRBD1|many|TRBJ1-5|TRBV12-3/TRBV12-4
CAADTRTGAQPQHF
TGTGCCGCAGATACTAGGACAGGGGCCCAGCCCCAGCATTTT
>.|.|TRBJ2-2|TRBV30
CAWSKGLGTGELFF
TGTGCCTGGAGCAAAGGGCTTGGCACCGGGGAGCTGTTTTTT
>TRBD1|many|TRBJ1-5|TRBV15
CATSSLSPGQGMNQPQHF
TGTGCCACCAGCAGCCTTTCCCCGGGACAGGGGATGAATCAGCCCCAGCATTTT
>.|.|TRBJ1-4|TRBV5-6
CASSLDSWGGTNEKLFF
TGTGCCAGCAGCTTGGATTCGTGGGGGGGCACTAATGAAAAACTGTTTTTT
>TRBD1|many|TRBJ1-5|TRBV19
CASSAWTGRDNQPQHF
TGTGCCAGTAGTGCCTGGACAGGTCGGGATAATCAGCCCCAGCATTTT
>TRBD2|few|TRBJ2-2|TRBV19
CASTPGLAGVTGELFF
TGTGCCAGTACGCCGGGACTAGCGGGGGTCACCGGGGAGCTGTTTTTT
>.|many|TRBJ1-1|TRBV6-5
CASSYGEGTEAFF
TGTGCCAGCAGTTACGGGGAGGGCACTGAAGCTTTCTTT
>.|many|TRBJ1-1|TRBV14
CASSLGGPGWNTEAFF
TGTGCCAGCAGCTTGGGTGGACCTGGATGGAACACTGAAGCTTTCTTT
>.|.|TRBJ2-1|TRBV20-1
CSRLDSYNEQFF
TGCAGTCGACTAGACTCCTACAATGAGCAGTTCTTC
>.|many|TRBJ1-2|TRBV27
CASSLAGAYGYTF
TGTGCCAGCAGTTTAGCGGGGGCCTATGGCTACACCTTC